These 7 T cell receptor beta chains were all obtained from the same sample, sequenced in a study of T cells in Graves' hyperthyroidism and ophthalmopathy (dated by TCRdb to about 2019). Receptors were amplified or captured by multiplex PCR. Sequencing relied on an Illumina HiSeq 2000. TCR beta CDR3 regions were amplified from RNA transcripts. The TCR CDR3 was subjected to a first round of RT-PCR using the HTBI primer set and the Qiagen OneStep RT-PCR kit. In-frame beta chains were kept once TCRdb had trimmed the public reads at Q25 with fastp and called clones with MiXCR. Entries that share a CDR3 protein sequence are merged under the most common genes and DNA. The sample has some 570,000 distinct CDR3 sequences on record, approximately 15% of them singletons. The ten largest clones represent around 7% of the sample. Specimen: blood. The receptor source for this set is a woman between 18 and 29 years old with Graves' ophthalmopathy.

The V gene is TRBV11-1, the J gene TRBJ2-1, with 7 bases aligning to TRBD2. The CDR3 runs to 19 residues. Germline V gene data show CDR1 as SGHAT and CDR2 as FQDESV (reference sequence). V shed 1 base, J shed 8 bases, and the junction held 20 bases outside the gene matches. CDR3 amino acids: CASSLVGRERRVLFDEQFF. In DNA form, the CDR3 reads TGTGCCAGCAGCTTAGTTGGGCGGGAGCGCAGAGTGCTTTTCGATGAGCAGTTCTTC.

In its sample, this clonotype was seen a few times. The chain employs TRBV9 and TRBJ1-3; the match to TRBD1 covers 9 bases. Germline loops: CDR1 SGDLS, CDR2 YYNGEE. Trimming took 8 bases from V and 0 from J; bases not matched to a gene: 3. The CDR3 spans 14 residues. The chain's CDR3 is CARDRGASGNTIYF. The CDR3 nucleotides read TGTGCCAGGGACAGGGGCGCCTCTGGAAACACCATATATTTT.

In its sample, this clonotype was seen many times. The rearrangement links TRBV5-1 to TRBJ2-1, with a weak D call TRBD2 (6 bases). V lost 6 bases and J lost 1, with 11 bases in between. CDR3 length: 14 residues. Germline V CDR1 and CDR2: SGHRS, YFSETQ. In nucleotides, the CDR3 is TGCGCCAGCAACGAGCTAGCGTCCTACAATGAGCAGTTCTTC. Protein sequence: CASNELASYNEQFF.

This clonotype has only a few counts. The rearrangement uses TRBV7-2 and TRBJ2-1; D gene ambiguous. Looked up from germline, CDR1 is SGHTA and CDR2 is FQGNSA. The CDR3 is 16 residues long. Deletions cut 4 bases from V and 2 bases from J, with 15 bases between. CDR3 coding DNA: TGTGCCAGCAGCTCACAGACTCAACTCGCCTACAATGAGCAGTTCTTC. Protein sequence: CASSSQTQLAYNEQFF.

This chain links TRBV15 with TRBJ2-7, with D unclear. V was shortened by 7 bases and J by 5 bases, with 12 bases between the two germline ends. The length of the CDR3 is 12 residues. Germline V gene lookup returns CDR1 LNHNV and CDR2 YYDKDF (reference sequence). CDR3 in DNA: TGTGCCACCAACGGCGCTGGTGACGAGCAGTACTTC. Its protein is CATNGAGDEQYF.

The J gene is TRBJ2-2, the V gene TRBV9; TRBD2 matches at 9 bases. CDR1 and CDR2 (germline): SGDLS, YYNGEE. The CDR3 covers 19 residues. The junction had 14 bases not matched to a gene; V was cut back by 3 bases and J by 2 bases. The CDR3, as DNA: TGTGCCAGCAGCGGCCAGAGGACTAGCGAGATCCTAAACACCGGGGAGCTGTTTTTT. Translation: CASSGQRTSEILNTGELFF.

About this clonotype itself: This may be a read error, as it is one base from a much larger clone. The chain links TRBV27 to TRBJ2-7; a weak D match, TRBD2 (5 bases). Germline V CDR1 and CDR2: MNHEY, SMNVEV (reference sequence). The CDR3 covers 15 residues. The DNA of the CDR3 is TGTGCCAGCAGTTTATCGGACTCGAGCTCCTACGAGCAGTGCTTC. Its protein is CASSLSDSSSYEQCF.